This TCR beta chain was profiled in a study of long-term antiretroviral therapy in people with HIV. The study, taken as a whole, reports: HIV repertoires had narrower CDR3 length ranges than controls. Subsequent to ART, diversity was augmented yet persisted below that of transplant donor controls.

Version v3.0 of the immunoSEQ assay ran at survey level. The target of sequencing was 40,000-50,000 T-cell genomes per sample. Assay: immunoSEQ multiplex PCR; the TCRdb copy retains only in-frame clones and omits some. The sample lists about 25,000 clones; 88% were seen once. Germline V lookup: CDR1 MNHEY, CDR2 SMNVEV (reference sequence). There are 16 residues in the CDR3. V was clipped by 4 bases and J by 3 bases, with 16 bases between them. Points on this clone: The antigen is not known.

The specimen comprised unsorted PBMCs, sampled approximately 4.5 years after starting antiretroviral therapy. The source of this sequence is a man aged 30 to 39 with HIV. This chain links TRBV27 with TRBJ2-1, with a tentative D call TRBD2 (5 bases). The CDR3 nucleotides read TGTGCCAGCAGTTCCGCCGGAGGCCCCCTCTACAATGAGCAGTTCTTC. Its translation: CASSSAGGPLYNEQFF.